Following are 14 T cell receptor beta chains from one sample sequenced in a study of blood T cells in healthy people across ages. PCR was performed a second time for roughly 7 to 12 cycles using a sample-barcoded 5' primer and a J-beta primer mix. TCRdb passed the 5' RACE reads through MiXCR, listing each CDR3 protein once. The sample includes roughly 1,000,000 distinct CDR3 sequences, under 30% seen only once; the top ten take 0.75%. The sample was also linked to a second study, of T cells of mothers and their children.

Sequencing input: blood. Receptor source: a girl aged 2-10 years in good health.

The chain has TRBV7-3 and TRBJ2-5, with 7 bases that match TRBD2. The J call is in doubt because the DNA end fits TRBJ2-1 better. Germline CDR1 reads SGHTA; CDR2 reads FQGTGA. CDR3 length: 17 residues. Here the CDR3 DNA reads TGTGCCAGCAGCTGGTGGGAGGGCCTTAAAGAATACAATGAGCAGTTCTTC. Translating gives CASSWWEGLKEYNEQFF.

The rearrangement joins TRBV7-8 to TRBJ2-1, with 7 nucleotides matching TRBD1. The germline V gene has CDR1 SGHVS and CDR2 FQNEAQ. V lost 5 bases, J lost 2 bases, and 6 bases stayed unmatched. This CDR3 has 15 amino acids. The CDR3 region has the DNA TGTGCCAGCAGCGTCCGGGACAGAACCTACAATGAGCAGTTCTTC. Translating gives CASSVRDRTYNEQFF.

This rearrangement joins TRBV9 to TRBJ2-7, with 7 nucleotides matching TRBD1. Germline V CDR1 and CDR2: SGDLS, YYNGEE. This CDR3 is built from 14 residues. V lost 3 bases and J lost 1; bases outside the gene matches: 4. The CDR3, as DNA: TGTGCCAGCAGCGACACAGGGGTGTCCTACGAGCAGTACTTC. Its protein product is CASSDTGVSYEQYF.

This rearrangement joins TRBV15 to TRBJ2-1, with TRBD2 matching over 13 bases. The J segment lost 2 bases and the V segment lost 3 bases, leaving 10 bases of the junction unmatched. This CDR3 has 19 residues. Germline-derived CDR1 and CDR2 are LNHNV and YYDKDF (reference sequence). CDR3 nucleotide sequence: TGTGCCACCAGCAGCCCAGGACTAGCGGGAGCTGGGGCCTACAATGAGCAGTTCTTC. Amino acids: CATSSPGLAGAGAYNEQFF. The full variable domain, rest sourced from reference TRBV15 and TRBJ2-1, is DAMVIQNPRYQVTQFGKPVTLSCSQTLNHNVMYWYQQKSSQAPKLLFHYYDKDFNNEADTPDNFQSRRPNTSFCFLDIRSPGLGDTAMYLCATSSPGLAGAGAYNEQFFGPGTRLTVL.

This clonotype was counted between two and nine times. V and J are TRBV28 and TRBJ1-4; D remains ambiguous. The V and J ends lost 0 bases and 6 bases respectively, with 14 bases between them. Per the germline V gene, CDR1 is MDHEN and CDR2 is SYDVKM. There are 16 residues in the CDR3. The CDR3: CASSLWYRLEHEKLFF. DNA of the CDR3: TGTGCCAGCAGTTTATGGTACAGACTCGAGCATGAAAAACTGTTTTTT.

The V gene is TRBV7-3, the J gene TRBJ2-5; tentatively, D is TRBD1 or TRBD2 (5 bases each). The V end lost 3 bases, the J end lost 1 base, and 15 bases lay between the germline ends. The CDR3 contains 16 residues. Germline lookup yields CDR1 SGHTA and CDR2 FQGTGA. For the CDR3, the DNA is TGTGCCAGCAGCTTCCCCCGGGACCAACTCCAAGAGACCCAGTACTTC. Its translation: CASSFPRDQLQETQYF.

This rearrangement joins TRBV20-1 to TRBJ2-5, with 7 nucleotides matching TRBD1. The tail of the sequence fits TRBJ2-7 better, so the J call may be wrong. The CDR3 loop spans 14 amino acids. Per germline, CDR1 DFQATT and CDR2 SNEGSKA (reference sequence). CDR3 sequence reads: CSAKGQVPSYEQYF. The CDR3 coding sequence is TGCAGTGCTAAAGGACAGGTTCCCTCCTACGAGCAGTACTTC.

The chain links TRBV5-5 to TRBJ2-3, with D perhaps given as TRBD1 or TRBD2 (5 bases each). The CDR3 covers 16 residues. Between the trimmed V and J ends, which lost 4 bases and 6 bases, there was a span of 21 bases. The germline gives CDR1 SGHKS, CDR2 YYEKEE (reference sequence). CDR3 sequence: CASSQPTGRRSDTQYF. In DNA, the CDR3 is TGTGCCAGCAGCCAACCGACGGGGCGGAGGTCCGATACGCAGTATTTT.

V and J are TRBV29-1 and TRBJ1-2; TRBD1 matches 10 bases. V gave up 1 base and J gave up 1 base; unmatched junction bases: 9. The germline gives CDR1 SQVTM, CDR2 ANQGSEA. There are 17 residues in the CDR3. CDR3 sequence: CSVEGGTGVWFNYGYTF. CDR3 sequence (DNA): TGCAGCGTTGAAGGGGGGACAGGGGTTTGGTTTAACTATGGCTACACCTTC.

This clonotype was seen only a few times. V is TRBV5-5 and J is TRBJ1-6; TRBD1 agrees at 9 bases. Germline V gene data show CDR1 as SGHKS and CDR2 as YYEKEE (reference sequence). The CDR3 runs 14 residues. V was clipped by 0 bases and J by 8 bases; unmatched bases: 0. CDR3 nucleotides: TGTGCCAGCAGCTTGGGACAGGGGGATTCACCCCTCCACTTT. Protein sequence: CASSLGQGDSPLHF.

This clonotype was detected a few times. The V call is TRBV7-2, the J call TRBJ2-3; D unresolved. The V gene lost 4 bases and the J gene lost 2 bases, with 13 bases spanning the gap. The germline CDR1 and CDR2 sequences are SGHTA and FQGNSA. CDR3 length: 15 amino acids. The CDR3 nucleotides are TGTGCCAGCAGCTCCGACTTTGCCCCCACAGATACGCAGTATTTT. Translated, it gives CASSSDFAPTDTQYF.

This clonotype was observed a few times. The J gene is TRBJ2-1, the V gene TRBV7-9; possibly TRBD1 or TRBD2 for D (5 bases each). The CDR3 consists of 15 residues. V shed 5 bases and J shed 5 bases, with 16 bases lying between them. CDR1 and CDR2 (germline): SEHNR, FQNEAQ (reference sequence). For the CDR3, the DNA is TGTGCCAGCAGCCCAGTGGGGGAAGAGCACAATGAGCAGTTCTTC. It yields the protein CASSPVGEEHNEQFF.

The J gene is TRBJ2-1, the V gene TRBV20-1, with D tentatively TRBD1 (6 bases). Germline values: CDR1 DFQATT, CDR2 SNEGSKA (reference sequence). The V gene lost 2 bases and the J gene lost 4 bases, with 12 bases spanning the gap. CDR3 length: 14 residues. This CDR3 is CSARRGQNYNEQFF. The CDR3, as DNA: TGCAGTGCTAGAAGGGGACAAAATTACAATGAGCAGTTCTTC.

This clonotype was recorded a few times. The chain uses TRBV6-5 and TRBJ2-1; 7 bases map to TRBD2. Losses at the gene ends were 4 bases for V and 1 base for J; bases not matched to a gene: 16. The CDR3 spans 19 residues. From germline, CDR1 is MNHEY and CDR2 SVGAGI. In DNA, the CDR3 is TGTGCCAGCAGTTCACGGGACTACCCCTGGGACCGATCCTACAATGAGCAGTTCTTC. The encoded protein is CASSSRDYPWDRSYNEQFF.